This T cell receptor (beta chain) was captured in a study of identical twins. Each CDR3 protein is one row after TCRdb ran MiXCR on the 5' RACE reads. This sample has hundreds of thousands of distinct CDR3 sequences, with approximately 18% found just once. Concerning this clonotype: Its cognate antigen is unknown.

Study-level results: The study found excess low generation probability among twin-shared out-of-frame alpha sequences. There were fewer insertions in abundant cord blood beta clonotypes, but memory repertoires showed no such pattern.

This sample was shared with a second study, whose subject was T cells expressing NK-cell markers. This second study says: The eight sequenced donors comprised seven who were HCMV-seropositive and one who was seronegative. In several donors, dominant NKG2C+ clonotypes were roughly 1.0-7.0% of CD8+ T cells.

The origin of this receptor is a woman aged 18-30 years in good health. The source material was PBMCs.

CDR3 sequence (DNA): TGCGCCAGCAGCCTTCCTCGGGGGCGGACCACTGAAGCTTTCTTT. Amino acid sequence: CASSLPRGRTTEAFF. The chain combines TRBV5-1 with TRBJ1-1; D is possibly TRBD1 (6 bases). Trimming left V 4 bases short and J 4 bases short, with 17 bases between. Germline CDR1 reads SGHRS; CDR2 reads YFSETQ. The CDR3 runs to 15 residues.